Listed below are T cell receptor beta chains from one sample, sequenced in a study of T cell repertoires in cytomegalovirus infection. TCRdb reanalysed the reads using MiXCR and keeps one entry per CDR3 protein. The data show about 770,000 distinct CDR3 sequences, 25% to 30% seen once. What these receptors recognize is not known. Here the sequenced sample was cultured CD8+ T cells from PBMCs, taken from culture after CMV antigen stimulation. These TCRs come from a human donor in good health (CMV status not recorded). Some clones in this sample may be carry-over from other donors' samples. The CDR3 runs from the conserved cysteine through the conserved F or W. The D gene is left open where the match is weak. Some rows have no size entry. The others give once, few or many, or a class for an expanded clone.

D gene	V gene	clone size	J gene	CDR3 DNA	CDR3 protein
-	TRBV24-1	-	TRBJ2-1	TGTGCCACCAGTGACGGTAGTGGAAACCGGGAGCAGTTCTTC	CATSDGSGNREQFF
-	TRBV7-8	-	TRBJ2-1	TGTGCCAGCAGCCCCGGGCCGTCCGTGTTCTTC	CASSPGPSVFF
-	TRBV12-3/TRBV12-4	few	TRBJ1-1	TGTGCCAGCAGTTTAAAGGGGAGGGGGAACACTGAAGCTTTCTTT	CASSLKGRGNTEAFF
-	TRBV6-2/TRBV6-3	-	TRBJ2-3	TGTGCCAGCAGGGAGGTCGCAGATACGCAGTATTTT	CASREVADTQYF
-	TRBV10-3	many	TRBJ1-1	TGTGCCATCGGGGGGGAAAGCGCGCTCACTGAAGCTTTCTTT	CAIGGESALTEAFF
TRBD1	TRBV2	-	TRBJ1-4	TGTGCCACCTCCGGGACAGGGAACGAAAAACTGTTTTTT	CATSGTGNEKLFF
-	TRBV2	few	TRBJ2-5	TGTGCCAGCAGTGTGACGGCCGGGTACTTC	CASSVTAGYF
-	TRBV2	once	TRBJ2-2	TGTGCCACCAACACAGGGATGGTCGGGGAGCTGTTTTTT	CATNTGMVGELFF
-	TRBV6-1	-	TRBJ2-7	TGTGCCAGCAGTGAGGGGGGCCGCGCAATCTACGAGCAGTACTTC	CASSEGGRAIYEQYF
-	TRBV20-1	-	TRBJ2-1	TGCAGTGCTAGTGGACTCGGTGAGCAGTTCTTC	CSASGLGEQFF
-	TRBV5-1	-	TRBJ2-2	TGCGCCAGCAGCTTACCTGGGGTGGCGAACACCGGGGAGCTGTTTTTT	CASSLPGVANTGELFF
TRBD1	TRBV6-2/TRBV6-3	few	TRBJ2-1	TGTGCCAGCAGCGTAACCCGGGACAGGGGCAGAACCTACAATGAGCAGTTCTTC	CASSVTRDRGRTYNEQFF
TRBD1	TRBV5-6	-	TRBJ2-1	TGTGCCAGCAGCAGGACAGGGTCCAATGAGCAGTTCTTC	CASSRTGSNEQFF
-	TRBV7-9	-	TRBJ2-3	TGTGCCAGCAGCCTCCGGGACACGCTCACAGATACGCAGTATTTT	CASSLRDTLTDTQYF
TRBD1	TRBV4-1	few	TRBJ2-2	TGCGCCAGCAGCCAGGGTCGGACAGGGGGCGGCGGGGAGCTGTTTTTT	CASSQGRTGGGGELFF
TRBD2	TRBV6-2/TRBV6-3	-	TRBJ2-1	TGTGCCAGCAGTTACGGTCTAGCGGGGGACAATGAGCAGTTCTTC	CASSYGLAGDNEQFF
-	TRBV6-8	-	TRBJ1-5	TGTACCAGCAGTTATTCAGGGCCGTCGGGATATCAGCCCCAGCATTTT	CTSSYSGPSGYQPQHF
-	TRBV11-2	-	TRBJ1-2	TGTGCCAGCAGCTTAGGTCAGCTCTACACCTTC	CASSLGQLYTF
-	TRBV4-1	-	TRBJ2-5	TGCGCCAGCAGCCAAGACGAAGGACAGCAAGAGACCCAGTACTTC	CASSQDEGQQETQYF
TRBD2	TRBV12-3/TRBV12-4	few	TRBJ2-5	TGTGCCAGCAGCCTTGGGGGGGGGGGATTACAAGAGACCCAGTACTTC	CASSLGGGGLQETQYF
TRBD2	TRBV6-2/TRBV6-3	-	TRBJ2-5	TGTGCCAGCAGTTACATCGGCGGGGGGGCAGTAGAGACCCAGTACTTC	CASSYIGGGAVETQYF
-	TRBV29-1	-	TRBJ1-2	TGCAGCGTTCCCCCACGTGGAGGGGACTATGGCTACACCTTC	CSVPPRGGDYGYTF
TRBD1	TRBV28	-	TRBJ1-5	TGTGCCAGCAGCTGGACAGGGAAACAGCCCCAGCATTTT	CASSWTGKQPQHF
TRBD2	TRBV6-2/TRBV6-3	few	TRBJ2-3	TGTGCCAGCAGTCCGCGGGGGTTTGACACAGATACGCAGTATTTT	CASSPRGFDTDTQYF
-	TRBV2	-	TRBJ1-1	TGTGCCAGCAGTGGGGGTAGGGGACCCAACACTGAAGCTTTCTTT	CASSGGRGPNTEAFF
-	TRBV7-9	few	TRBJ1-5	TGTGCCAGCAGCCCTCCCGTGGGACAGCCCCAGCATTTT	CASSPPVGQPQHF
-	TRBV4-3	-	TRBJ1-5	TGCGCCAGCAGCCAAGTACCCAATCAGCCCCAGCATTTT	CASSQVPNQPQHF
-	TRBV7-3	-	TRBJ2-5	TGTGCCAGCAGCTTGTGGGGGGGCGTGCAAGAGACCCAGTACTTC	CASSLWGGVQETQYF
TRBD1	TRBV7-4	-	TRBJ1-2	TGTGCCAGCAGACATCCCGGGACAGGCTATGGCTACACCTTC	CASRHPGTGYGYTF
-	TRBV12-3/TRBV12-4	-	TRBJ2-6	TGTGCCAGCAGTTTTATGTCAGGGAATCCCTCTGGGGCCAACGTCCTGACTTTC	CASSFMSGNPSGANVLTF
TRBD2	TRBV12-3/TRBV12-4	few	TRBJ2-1	TGTGCCAGCATCCCTTTTCTAGCGGGGGGACCTCCCTCCTACAATGAGCAGTTCTTC	CASIPFLAGGPPSYNEQFF
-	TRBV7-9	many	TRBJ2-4	TGTGCCAGCAGCTCCCCGGGAGATGAGGGAAACATTCAGTACTTC	CASSSPGDEGNIQYF
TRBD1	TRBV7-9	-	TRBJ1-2	TGTGCCAGCAGCCCCGCGCAGGGGGATGGCTACACCTTC	CASSPAQGDGYTF
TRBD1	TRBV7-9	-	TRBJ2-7	TGTGCCAGCAGCTTACCTTTGGACAGGTTGACAGAGCAGTACTTC	CASSLPLDRLTEQYF
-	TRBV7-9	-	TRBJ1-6	TGTGCCAGCAGCTTAGAGGGGCCCTATAATTCACCCCTCCACTTT	CASSLEGPYNSPLHF
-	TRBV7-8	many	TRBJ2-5	TGTGCCAGCACCTTACAGTGGGAGGAGACCCAGTACTTC	CASTLQWEETQYF
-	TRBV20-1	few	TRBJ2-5	TGCAGTGCTAGAGTAATCTGGCCTGAGGGGCAAGAGACCCAGTACTTC	CSARVIWPEGQETQYF
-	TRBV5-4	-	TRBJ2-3	TGTGCCAGCAGCGTTCGCAACACAGATACGCAGTATTTT	CASSVRNTDTQYF
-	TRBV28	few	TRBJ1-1	TGTGCCAGCAGTTTTTATGGGAGCGGGAACACTGAAGCTTTCTTT	CASSFYGSGNTEAFF
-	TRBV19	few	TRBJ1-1	TGTGCCAGTAGTATGCCTTCAACCATTAACACTGAAGCTTTCTTT	CASSMPSTINTEAFF
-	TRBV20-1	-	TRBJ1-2	TGCAGTGCTAGGAAGGCCAGTGGCTACACCTTC	CSARKASGYTF
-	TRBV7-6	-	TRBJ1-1	TGTGCCAGCAGCTTAGGCGCCGGCCCGAGCACTGAAGCTTTCTTT	CASSLGAGPSTEAFF
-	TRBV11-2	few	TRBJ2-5	TGTGCCAGCAGCTTAGAGTTTGCGGGGGCTCAAGAGACCCAGTACTTC	CASSLEFAGAQETQYF
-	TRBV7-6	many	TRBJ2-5	TGTGCCAGCAGCTTCGAGATTCTGGAGACCCAGTACTTC	CASSFEILETQYF
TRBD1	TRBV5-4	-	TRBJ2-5	TGTGCCAGCAGCTCCCGAGGGGACAGGGGCCAGGAGACCCAGTACTTC	CASSSRGDRGQETQYF
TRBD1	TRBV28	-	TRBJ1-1	TGTGCCAGCAGTTTAAGAAGGACAGGGGGCTCTGAAGCTTTCTTT	CASSLRRTGGSEAFF
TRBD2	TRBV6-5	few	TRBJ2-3	TGTGCCAGCAGTTACTCGACTAGCCGGGCCGATACGCAGTATTTT	CASSYSTSRADTQYF
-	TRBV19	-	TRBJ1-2	TGTGCCAGTAGCCGCGTTAACTATGGCTACACCTTC	CASSRVNYGYTF
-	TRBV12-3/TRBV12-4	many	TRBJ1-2	TGTGCCAGCAGTCCCGAGGGGGAGGGGGAGGGCTACACCTTC	CASSPEGEGEGYTF
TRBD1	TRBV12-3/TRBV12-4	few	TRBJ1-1	TGTGCCAGCAGTGTAACCGGGACAGGGGGACTGAACACTGAAGCTTTCTTT	CASSVTGTGGLNTEAFF
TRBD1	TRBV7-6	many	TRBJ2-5	TGTGCCAGCAGCACATGGGACAGGGGAAAAGAGACCCAGTACTTC	CASSTWDRGKETQYF
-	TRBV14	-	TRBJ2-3	TGTGCCAGCAGCCTGACCTTGGGAAGGGGAGATACGCAGTATTTT	CASSLTLGRGDTQYF
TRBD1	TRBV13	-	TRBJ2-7	TGTGCCAGCAGCTCCAGAGAGGGACAGGGGGCCTACGAGCAGTACTTC	CASSSREGQGAYEQYF
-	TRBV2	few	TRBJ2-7	TGTGCCAGCAGTGAAGAGGACGAGCAGTACTTC	CASSEEDEQYF